This TCR beta chain appears in the sequencing data of a study of shared clonotypes between healthy human individuals (dated by TCRdb to 2020 to 2021). For the wider study: Three men and two women, aged 18 to 49 years, made up the cohort. To increase sequencing depth and limit assay-specific biases, different laboratories used diverse techniques to prepare libraries and sequence TCR repertoires. Between about 0.9 and 8.9 billion PBMCs per donor were obtained by leukapheresis. For each donor, CD4 naive and CD4 memory were each given three plates, CD8 naive was given two plates, and CD8 memory was given one plate. To estimate repertoire size and how much clonotype sharing occurs between individuals, the study deeply sequenced the blood TCR repertoires of five or six healthy adults.

Broader findings and caveats from the paper: Only blood was sampled, and tissue TCR repertoires likely differ from those in blood. Incomplete sequencing was indicated by rarefaction of sorted-subset datasets, despite the large sequencing depth. Naive subsets generally had larger estimated clonotype richness than memory subsets did. Sharing across a handful of donors was observed for about 5% of naive CD4, about 4% of naive CD8, 2.3% of memory CD4, and roughly 0.4% of memory CD8 clonotypes. Because the study included only a small number of donors, the genetic and exposure-history diversity represented was limited. Compared with non-shared clonotypes, the clonotypes found in all four sorted-subset donors had higher generation probabilities. Pairwise subsampling indicated that sequencing depth was expected to affect the degree of clonotype sharing among donors.

Using the deep immunoSEQ assay, multiplex PCR amplified TCR CDR3 regions from genomic DNA. Genomic DNA extracted from each cell subset was distributed evenly over all wells of several immunoSEQ 96-well plates, and each plate served as one replicate. For sorted subsets, each replicate PCR was loaded with about 200 ng genomic DNA, equivalent to roughly 30,000 T cell genomes. The purified libraries were quantified using a Qubit 3.0 fluorometer, sized with a Bioanalyzer 2100, and then quantified again using the KAPA Library Quantification kit. Every immunoSEQ 96-well plate was sequenced on a separate single-read 150-cycle Illumina NextSeq 550 flow cell. On the authors' methods: Because the immunoSEQ output included only junctional sequences and no quality scores, the filtering could not be the same as the filtering used for full-length reads. Sequences were annotated with PyIR, a Python wrapper for IgBLAST v1.9, and V/J genes and CDR3 were assigned using IMGT germline references. Reads were filtered out if the reads had weak V/J assignments (E-value above 1e-6), no CDR3, stop codons, out-of-frame junctions, or ambiguous translated residues. V3J clonotypes were defined as sequences sharing the same inferred V gene, J gene, and CDR3 amino acid sequence. Percentage overlap between repertoires was calculated by dividing the number of shared unique clonotypes by the size of the smaller repertoire. Three approaches were used to assess repertoire richness: RTK rarefaction, the Chao1 estimator, and Recon v2.1 estimates of unobserved clonotypes. For all TCRbeta clonotypes obtained by the gDNA method from a few donors, generation probabilities were computed with OLGA. TCRdb holds this immuneACCESS table with in-frame rearrangements only. Some clones are missing; in checked studies, unresolved V genes explain under half, and the rest has no known cause. V and J calls and clone size are those listed in that table; D and trimming were worked out from the DNA. Here the sample has about 2.2 million clones; about 93% occur a single time. Approximately 1.6% of the sample comes from the top ten.

Between the V and J ends, shortened by 6 bases and 2 bases respectively, the junction contains 13 bases. CDR1 and CDR2, per the germline V gene, are MDHEN and SYDVKM. Including cysteine and phenylalanine, the CDR3 has 14 amino acids. Here the CDR3 DNA is all that survives: 42 bases in frame from base 1. CD8 naive samples consisted of CD45RO-negative cells that were positively selected for CCR7, yielding a CD45RA+CCR7+ population without TemRA cells. Donors were healthy HIV-negative adults with no recently reported acute infections or vaccinations. All donors were Caucasian adults living in Nashville, Tennessee, USA. After blood collection by leukapheresis, PBMCs were isolated using Ficoll-Histopaque density gradient centrifugation and then cryopreserved in the vapor phase of liquid nitrogen. Analytical flow cytometry was used to check the purity and quantity of each magnetically sorted T cell population. Each sorted fraction had its genomic DNA isolated and then quantified by UV absorbance on a Nanodrop 2000c.

Concerning this clone itself: Its specific antigen is unknown. No qualities accompany the bases; no much larger clone lies one base away.

This receptor was identified in a man between 18 and 35 years old in good health. Some clones in this sample may be carry-over from other donors' samples. The material sequenced was naive CD8+ T cells from PBMCs. Reading the label with the study, this specimen's cell subset or site is: CD45RA+CCR7+. Recombination linked TRBV28 to TRBJ1-2, with TRBD1 as a weak D call on 6 bases. The nucleotides read TGTGCCAGCAGCCGGGGGGCCGAAAACTATGGCTACACCTTC. This encodes CASSRGAENYGYTF.